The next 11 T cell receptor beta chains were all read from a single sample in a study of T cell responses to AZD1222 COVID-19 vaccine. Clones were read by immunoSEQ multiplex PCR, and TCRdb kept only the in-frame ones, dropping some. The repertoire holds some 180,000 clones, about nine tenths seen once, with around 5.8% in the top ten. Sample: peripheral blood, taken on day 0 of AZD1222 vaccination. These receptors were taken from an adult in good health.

The CDR3 DNA follows: TGTGCCAGCAGCCCCCGACTAGCGGGGGGGCCGGGGTACACCGGGGAGCTGTTTTTT. This translates into CASSPRLAGGPGYTGELFF. This chain joins TRBV3-1 (or the pseudogene TRBV3-2) and TRBJ2-2, with TRBD2 matching 14 bases. The CDR3 consists of 19 residues. Trimming cost V 4 bases and J 3 bases; bases outside gene matches: 10. The germline gives CDR1 LGHDT, CDR2 YNNKEL (reference sequence).

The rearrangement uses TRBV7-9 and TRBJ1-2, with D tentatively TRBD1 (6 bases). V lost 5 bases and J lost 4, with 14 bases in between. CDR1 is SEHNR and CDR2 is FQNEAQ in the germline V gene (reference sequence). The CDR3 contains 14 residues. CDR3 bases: TGTGCCAGCAGCCGCGAACAGGGCGCCTATGGCTACACCTTC. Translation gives CASSREQGAYGYTF. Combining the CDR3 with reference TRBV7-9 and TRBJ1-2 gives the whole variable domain DTGVSQNPRHKITKRGQNVTFRCDPISEHNRLYWYRQTLGQGPEFLTYFQNEAQLEKSRLLSDRFSAERPKGSFSTLEIQRTEQGDSAMYLCASSREQGAYGYTFGSGTRLTVV.

The CDR3 nucleotides are TGTGCCAGCAGCTTAGGGGGGGGACAGTACAATGAGCAGTTCTTC. Translated: CASSLGGGQYNEQFF. This chain joins TRBV11-3 and TRBJ2-1, with D possibly called TRBD1 or TRBD2 (7 bases each). Trimming left V 1 base short and J 4 bases short, with 11 bases between. Per germline, CDR1 SGHNT and CDR2 YENEEA. The CDR3 length is 15 residues. Based on the CDR3 plus reference TRBV11-3 and TRBJ2-1, the full variable domain is EAGVVQSPRYKIIEKKQPVAFWCNPISGHNTLYWYLQNLGQGPELLIRYENEEAVDDSQLPKDRFSAERLKGVDSTLKIQPAELGDSAVYLCASSLGGGQYNEQFFGPGTRLTVL.

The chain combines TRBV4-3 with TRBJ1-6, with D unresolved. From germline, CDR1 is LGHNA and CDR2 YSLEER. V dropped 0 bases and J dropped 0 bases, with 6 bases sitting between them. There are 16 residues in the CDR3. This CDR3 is CASSQESSSYNSPLHF. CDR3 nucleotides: TGCGCCAGCAGCCAAGAGAGCAGCTCCTATAATTCACCCCTCCACTTT.

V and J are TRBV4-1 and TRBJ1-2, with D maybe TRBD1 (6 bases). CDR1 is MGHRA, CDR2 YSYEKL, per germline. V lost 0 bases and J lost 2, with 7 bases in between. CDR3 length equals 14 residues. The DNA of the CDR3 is TGCGCCAGCAGCCAAGAAACAGGGAACTATGGCTACACCTTC. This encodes CASSQETGNYGYTF.

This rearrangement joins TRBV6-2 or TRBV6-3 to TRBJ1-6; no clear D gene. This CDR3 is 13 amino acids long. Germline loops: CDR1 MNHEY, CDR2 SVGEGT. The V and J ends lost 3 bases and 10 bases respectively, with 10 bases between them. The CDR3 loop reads CASSYSQRSPLHF. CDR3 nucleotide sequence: TGTGCCAGCAGTTATTCGCAGAGGTCACCCCTCCACTTT.

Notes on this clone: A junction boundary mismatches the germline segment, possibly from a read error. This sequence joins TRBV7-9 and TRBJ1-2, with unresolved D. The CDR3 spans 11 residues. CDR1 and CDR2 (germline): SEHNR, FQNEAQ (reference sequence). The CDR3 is CASSLAQGYTF. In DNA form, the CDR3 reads TGTGCCAGCAGCCTAGCTCAAGGCTACACCTTC.

As DNA, the CDR3 is TGTGCCAGCACCCTCGGCGGAAGCTATAATTCACCCCTCCACTTT. It translates to CASTLGGSYNSPLHF. The gene calls are TRBV9 and TRBJ1-6; D unclear. The CDR3 loop spans 15 amino acids. Germline lookup yields CDR1 SGDLS and CDR2 YYNGEE. Trimming stripped 6 bases from V and 3 bases from J, with 13 bases between.

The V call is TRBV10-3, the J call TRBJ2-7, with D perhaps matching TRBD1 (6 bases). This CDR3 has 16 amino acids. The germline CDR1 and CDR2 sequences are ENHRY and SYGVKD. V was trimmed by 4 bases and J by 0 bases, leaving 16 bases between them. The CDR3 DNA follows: TGTGCCATCAGTGGAGATACAGGGAAGAGCTCCTACGAGCAGTACTTC. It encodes CAISGDTGKSSYEQYF.

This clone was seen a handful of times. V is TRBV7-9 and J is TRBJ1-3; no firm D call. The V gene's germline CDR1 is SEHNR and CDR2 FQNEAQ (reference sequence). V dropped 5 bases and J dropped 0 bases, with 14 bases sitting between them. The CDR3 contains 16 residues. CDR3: CASSPETRSSGNTIYF. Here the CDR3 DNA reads TGTGCCAGCAGCCCCGAGACAAGAAGCTCTGGAAACACCATATATTTT.

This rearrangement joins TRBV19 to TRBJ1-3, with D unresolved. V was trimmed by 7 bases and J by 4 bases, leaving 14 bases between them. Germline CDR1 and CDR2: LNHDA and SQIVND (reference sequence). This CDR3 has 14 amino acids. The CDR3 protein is CASIPRTTGNTIYF. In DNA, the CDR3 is TGTGCCAGTATCCCCCGGACGACGGGAAACACCATATATTTT.